This TCR beta chain was sequenced in a study of blood T cell repertoires in COVID-19. TCRdb's copy holds only in-frame clones and misses some; the assay was immunoSEQ multiplex PCR. Among about 120,000 clones listed, 90% were seen once. Seattle patient enrollment occurred during active infection, with longitudinal follow-up thereafter. Trimming at V came to 6 bases and at J to 4 bases, leaving 10 bases not matched to a gene. Germline lookup yields CDR1 SNHLY and CDR2 FYNNEI. The CDR3 has 15 amino acids. V and J are TRBV2 and TRBJ1-2; 8 bases match TRBD1. The sample was peripheral blood. The receptor was isolated from a woman between 55 and 75 years old with COVID-19, enrolled during active disease. The CDR3 nucleotides are TGTGCCAGCAGCCCCGGACAGGGCCACATCTATGGCTACACCTTC. Amino acid sequence: CASSPGQGHIYGYTF.